What follows describes a single T cell receptor (beta chain). Its antigen is currently unknown. The time point was: persistent/refractory GD, antithyroid drugs over 5 years with positive TRAb. TCR sequences were obtained from RNA taken from PBMCs. In building TCR beta libraries, iRepertoire HTBI primers were used together with Arm-PCR of CDR3 regions. TCRdb used MiXCR to reprocess the multiplex PCR reads, holding one entry per CDR3 protein. The sample yields about 470,000 distinct CDR3 sequences, around a fifth seen once. This record belongs to a study of regulatory T cells in long-lasting Graves disease. The V gene's germline CDR1 is MNHEY and CDR2 SVGAGI. CDR3 length: 15 residues. V was clipped by 2 bases and J by 7 bases; unmatched bases: 6. Study outcomes and limitations: Favoring TRBV28, TRBJ1-2 and TRBJ2-5 was a feature seen in persistent disease.

The specimen was peripheral blood mononuclear cells (PBMCs), collected when the disease was refractory, from a patient treated with antithyroid drugs. The J gene is TRBJ2-7, the V gene TRBV6-5, with 12 bases lining up with TRBD1. This receptor was taken from a female donor with Graves disease. The CDR3 spells CASSYTGQGAREQYF. The CDR3 bases are TGTGCCAGCAGTTACACGGGACAGGGGGCAAGGGAGCAGTACTTC.